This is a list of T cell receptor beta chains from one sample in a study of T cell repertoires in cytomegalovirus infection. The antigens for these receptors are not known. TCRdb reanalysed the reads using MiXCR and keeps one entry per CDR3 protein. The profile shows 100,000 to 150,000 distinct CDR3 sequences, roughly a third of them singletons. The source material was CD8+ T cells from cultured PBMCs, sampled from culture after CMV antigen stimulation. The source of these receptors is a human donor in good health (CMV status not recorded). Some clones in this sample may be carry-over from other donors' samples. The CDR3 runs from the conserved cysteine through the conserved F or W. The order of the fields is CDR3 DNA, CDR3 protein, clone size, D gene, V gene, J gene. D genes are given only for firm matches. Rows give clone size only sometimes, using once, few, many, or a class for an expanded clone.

TGTGCCACCAGTGATTTGAGGGGGCCGGACAATGAGCAGTTCTTC	CATSDLRGPDNEQFF	once	TRBD1	TRBV24-1	TRBJ2-1
TGTGCCAGCAGCTCGGGACTAGCGGGGGTACTCCACAATGAGCAGTTCTTC	CASSSGLAGVLHNEQFF	few	TRBD2	TRBV7-2	TRBJ2-1
TGTGCCAGCAGCTACGCGACCGAAAAACTGTTTTTT	CASSYATEKLFF	.	.	TRBV7-2	TRBJ1-4
TGCGCCAGCAGCAGAACGACAGATAGCACTGAAGCTTTCTTT	CASSRTTDSTEAFF	.	.	TRBV5-1	TRBJ1-1
TGTGCCAGCAGTTTGGGAAGGGGACGATCACCCCTCCACTTT	CASSLGRGRSPLHF	few	.	TRBV12-3/TRBV12-4	TRBJ1-6
TGTGCCAGCAGCGGGACTGTGGATACGCAGTATTTT	CASSGTVDTQYF	.	.	TRBV5-4	TRBJ2-3
TGTGCCAGCAGCCCCCAGGGGGAAGCGGGATACAATGAGCAGTTCTTC	CASSPQGEAGYNEQFF	few	.	TRBV7-8	TRBJ2-1
TGTGCCAGTAGTACGAAGACAGGGGGATTCTACGAGCAGTACTTC	CASSTKTGGFYEQYF	.	TRBD1	TRBV19	TRBJ2-7
TGTGCCAGCAGTTACGGGGGACAGAGGACCTACGAGCAGTACTTC	CASSYGGQRTYEQYF	.	TRBD1	TRBV6-5	TRBJ2-7
TGTGCCAGCTCGGGACAGGGACCCACCGGGGAGCTGTTTTTT	CASSGQGPTGELFF	.	TRBD1	TRBV27	TRBJ2-2
TGCGCCAGCAGCCAAGATCTGGGGGGGGTCAATTCACCCCTCCACTTT	CASSQDLGGVNSPLHF	few	.	TRBV4-1	TRBJ1-6
TGCGCCAGCAGCTTGGGACAGGGACCCACTGAAGCTTTCTTT	CASSLGQGPTEAFF	.	TRBD1	TRBV5-1	TRBJ1-1
TGTGCCAGCAGTTACCTAGCGGGGGAGGCGCCCGAGCAGTACTTC	CASSYLAGEAPEQYF	few	TRBD2	TRBV6-6	TRBJ2-7
TGTGCCAGCAGCCACTCGACCGCTAGCATCACCGGGGAGCTGTTTTTT	CASSHSTASITGELFF	.	.	TRBV6-8	TRBJ2-2
TGTGCCAGCAGCCAAGATCTGGCAACTGGCAATGAGCAGTTCTTC	CASSQDLATGNEQFF	.	.	TRBV3-1	TRBJ2-1